This is a list of T cell receptor beta chains from one sample in a study of blood T cell repertoires in COVID-19. The table came from immunoSEQ multiplex PCR; TCRdb's copy has only in-frame clones and leaves some out. The sample records 350,000 to 550,000 clones, about 85% being singletons. Sequencing was carried out using PBMCs or T cells enriched from blood (not recorded which). The receptors here all came from a woman aged 18-29 years with acute COVID-19. The CDR3 runs from the conserved cysteine through the conserved F or W. Fields, in order: CDR3 length, clone size, D gene, V gene, J gene, CDR3 protein, CDR3 DNA. A D gene is named only where the DNA matches it firmly. Clone size is shown for a subset of rows, as once, few, many or a class of expanded clone.

14	.	.	TRBV28	TRBJ2-6	CASRTTSGANVLTF	TGTGCCAGCAGAACTACCTCTGGGGCCAACGTCCTGACTTTC
15	few	TRBD1	TRBV7-8	TRBJ1-4	CASSLGQGPNEKLFF	TGTGCCAGCAGCTTAGGACAGGGCCCTAATGAAAAACTGTTTTTT
13	.	.	TRBV9	TRBJ1-2	CASSDRVDYGYTF	TGTGCCAGCAGCGACAGGGTCGACTATGGCTACACCTTC
15	once	.	TRBV10-1	TRBJ1-6	CASSESKGAGSPLHF	TGCGCCAGCAGTGAGTCGAAAGGGGCCGGATCACCCCTCCACTTT
14	.	.	TRBV6-5	TRBJ1-2	CASSSEDSNYGYTF	TGTGCCAGCAGTTCCGAGGACTCTAACTATGGCTACACCTTC
14	few	TRBD1	TRBV4-3	TRBJ1-5	CASSHRQGSEPQHF	TGCGCCAGCAGCCATAGACAGGGCAGCGAGCCCCAGCATTTT
16	.	TRBD1	TRBV6-4	TRBJ1-1	CASSPHRGQGITEAFF	TGTGCCAGCAGTCCACATCGGGGACAGGGGATAACTGAAGCTTTCTTT
14	.	.	TRBV24-1	TRBJ1-3	CATVPVSSGNTIYF	TGTGCCACCGTCCCCGTTTCCTCTGGAAACACCATATATTTT
12	.	.	TRBV4-3	TRBJ2-2	CASSRGTGELFF	TGCGCCAGCAGCCGCGGCACCGGGGAGCTGTTTTTT
15	.	TRBD1	TRBV29-1	TRBJ2-6	CSVDGQGNGANVLTF	TGCAGCGTTGATGGACAGGGAAATGGGGCCAACGTCCTGACTTTC
14	.	.	TRBV6-4	TRBJ2-3	CASSDSGEADTQYF	TGTGCCAGCAGTGACTCAGGGGAGGCAGATACGCAGTATTTT
14	.	.	TRBV6-5	TRBJ1-2	CASSYQPGFYGYTF	TGTGCCAGCAGTTATCAGCCGGGTTTCTATGGCTACACCTTC
13	.	.	TRBV2	TRBJ2-3	CASSEKGRDTQYF	TGTGCCAGCAGTGAAAAGGGGCGGGATACGCAGTATTTT
17	.	TRBD2	TRBV18	TRBJ2-2	CASSPPRTSLGTGELFF	TGTGCCAGCTCACCACCAAGGACTAGTCTTGGCACCGGGGAGCTGTTTTTT
11	.	.	TRBV5-1	TRBJ1-1	CASTQQGEAFF	TGCGCCAGCACCCAACAGGGCGAAGCTTTCTTT
13	.	TRBD1	TRBV12-3/TRBV12-4	TRBJ1-1	CASSGTGKGSAFF	TGTGCCAGCAGTGGGACAGGCAAAGGATCGGCTTTCTTT
12	.	.	TRBV7-9	TRBJ1-4	CASTPIEEKLFF	TGTGCCAGCACCCCGATTGAGGAAAAACTGTTTTTT
12	.	.	TRBV9	TRBJ1-2	CASSAPGDGYTF	TGTGCCAGCAGCGCCCCAGGGGATGGCTACACCTTC
11	.	.	TRBV30	TRBJ1-2	CAWRDYYGYTF	TGTGCCTGGAGGGACTACTATGGCTACACCTTC
15	.	TRBD2	TRBV28	TRBJ2-7	CASTRLAGGTYEQYF	TGTGCCAGCACGAGACTAGCGGGGGGGACCTACGAGCAGTACTTC
14	.	TRBD1	TRBV5-1	TRBJ2-7	CASSTGQGSYEQYF	TGCGCCAGCAGCACCGGACAGGGCTCCTACGAGCAGTACTTC
15	.	TRBD1	TRBV4-1	TRBJ2-1	CASSQAWDRGNEQFF	TGCGCCAGCAGCCAAGCGTGGGACAGGGGAAATGAGCAGTTCTTC
14	.	.	TRBV6-5	TRBJ2-7	CASSTSGGLYEQYF	TGTGCCAGCAGTACCTCAGGGGGGTTATACGAGCAGTACTTC
18	.	TRBD2	TRBV15	TRBJ2-2	CATSRAGTSGYKTGELFF	TGTGCCACCAGCAGGGCCGGGACTAGCGGATATAAAACCGGGGAGCTGTTTTTT
14	once	.	TRBV12-5	TRBJ2-7	CASGGRDPLSEQYF	TGTGCTAGTGGTGGCCGGGATCCTTTGAGCGAGCAGTACTTC
14	.	.	TRBV27	TRBJ1-2	CASSWGGRGYGYTF	TGTGCCAGCAGTTGGGGGGGGCGCGGGTATGGCTACACCTTC
15	.	TRBD2	TRBV9	TRBJ2-7	CASSPGEAGGYEQYF	TGTGCCAGCAGCCCGGGGGAAGCGGGGGGCTACGAGCAGTACTTC
16	.	TRBD1	TRBV6-5	TRBJ1-3	CASSYFQGVSGNTIYF	TGTGCCAGCAGTTACTTTCAGGGGGTCTCTGGAAACACCATATATTTT
14	.	TRBD2	TRBV28	TRBJ2-1	CASRTASGSDEQFF	TGTGCCAGCCGCACCGCTAGCGGGAGTGATGAGCAGTTCTTC
15	.	TRBD1	TRBV27	TRBJ2-7	CASSLNPGQGYEQYF	TGTGCCAGCAGTTTAAACCCGGGACAGGGTTACGAGCAGTACTTC
19	few	TRBD1	TRBV7-2	TRBJ2-3	CASSLAQSGTGRLTDTQYF	TGTGCCAGCAGCTTAGCGCAATCCGGGACAGGTAGACTCACAGATACGCAGTATTTT